This T cell receptor (beta chain) was recorded in a study of blood T cells in healthy people across ages. CDR1 is SGDLS, CDR2 YYNGEE, per germline. The CDR3 runs 16 residues. Trimming took 2 bases from V and 5 from J, leaving 20 bases between them. Together with a sample-barcoded 5' primer, a J-beta primer mix was included in a second PCR lasting roughly 6 to 12 cycles. MiXCR was run by TCRdb on the 5' RACE reads, yielding one entry per CDR3 protein. The sample yields about 720,000 distinct CDR3 sequences, approximately 25% seen once. The study's findings and limits: The unsorted PBMCs prevented any conclusive comparison of naive versus antigen-experienced cells.

This clonotype occurred a few times. Its antigen is unknown. Individuals who donated were healthy Caucasians from Russia aged roughly 6 to 90. The data were also submitted as part of a second study, on T cells of mothers and their children.

The material sequenced was blood. The TCR sequence derives from a boy aged 10-17 years in good health. The gene calls are TRBV9 and TRBJ2-7; D may correspond to TRBD1 or TRBD2 (5 bases each). The CDR3, as DNA: TGTGCCAGCAGCGTGGGGTGGGTCCTGGGACCGCACGAGCAGTACTTC. Translated: CASSVGWVLGPHEQYF.